This T cell receptor beta chain is from a study of cytomegalovirus exposure and HLA in healthy donors. The ends were cut back, 4 bases at V and 6 bases at J, with 13 bases in the middle. Germline CDR1 and CDR2: SGHRS and YFSETQ. There are 13 residues in the CDR3. Broader study findings: Follow-up analysis later connected one missense variant in DCLRE1C with trimming of TCR beta V- and J-genes.

Amplification used 60 Vbeta primers and 13 Jbeta primers. Measured with immunoSEQ multiplex PCR; TCRdb has only the in-frame clones, and not every one. Of more than 150,000 clones in the sample, 75% to 80% were seen once. Turning to this clone: Its specificity is unknown.

The chain carries TRBV5-1 and TRBJ1-1; a weak D match, TRBD1 (5 bases). This TCR was sampled from a man over 45 in good health and CMV-seropositive. Sequencing was performed on PBMCs. The CDR3 reads CASSAGGDPEAFF. As DNA, the CDR3 is TGCGCCAGCAGCGCGGGGGGGGATCCTGAAGCTTTCTTT.